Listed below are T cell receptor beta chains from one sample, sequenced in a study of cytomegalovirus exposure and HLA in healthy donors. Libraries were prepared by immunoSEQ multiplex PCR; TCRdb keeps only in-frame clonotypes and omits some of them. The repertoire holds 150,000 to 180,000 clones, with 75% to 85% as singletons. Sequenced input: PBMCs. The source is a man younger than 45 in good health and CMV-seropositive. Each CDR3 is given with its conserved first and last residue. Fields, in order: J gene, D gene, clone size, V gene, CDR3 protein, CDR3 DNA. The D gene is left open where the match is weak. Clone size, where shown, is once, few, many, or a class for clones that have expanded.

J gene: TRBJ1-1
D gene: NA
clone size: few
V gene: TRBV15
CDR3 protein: CATSTQENTEAFF
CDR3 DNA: TGTGCCACCAGCACACAGGAAAACACTGAAGCTTTCTTT

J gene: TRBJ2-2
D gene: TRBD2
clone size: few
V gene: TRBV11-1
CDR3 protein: CASSPVGATSGVNTGELFF
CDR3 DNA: TGTGCCAGCAGCCCCGTGGGGGCTACTAGCGGCGTTAACACCGGGGAGCTGTTTTTT

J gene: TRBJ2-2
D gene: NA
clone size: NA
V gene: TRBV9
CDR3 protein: CASNVDQINTGELFF
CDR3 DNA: TGTGCCAGCAACGTAGATCAGATAAACACCGGGGAGCTGTTTTTT

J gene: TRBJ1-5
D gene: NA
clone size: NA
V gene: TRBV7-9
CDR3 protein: CASSLSQESQPQHF
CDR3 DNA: TGTGCCAGCAGCTTATCACAGGAAAGTCAGCCCCAGCATTTT

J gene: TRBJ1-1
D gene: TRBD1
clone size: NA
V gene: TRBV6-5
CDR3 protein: CASSYRTGAANTEAFF
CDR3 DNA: TGTGCCAGCAGTTATAGAACAGGGGCCGCAAACACTGAAGCTTTCTTT

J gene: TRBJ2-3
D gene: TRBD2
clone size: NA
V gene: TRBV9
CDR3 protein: CASSTTSGSTDTQYF
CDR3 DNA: TGTGCCAGCAGCACCACTAGCGGTAGCACAGATACGCAGTATTTT

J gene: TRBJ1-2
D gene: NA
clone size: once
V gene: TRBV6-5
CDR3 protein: CASSDYSGAYGYTF
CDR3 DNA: TGTGCCAGCAGCGATTACTCTGGAGCGTATGGCTACACCTTC

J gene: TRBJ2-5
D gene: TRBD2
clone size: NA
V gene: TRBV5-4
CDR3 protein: CASSLAAGGQETQYF
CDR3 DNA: TGTGCCAGCAGCTTGGCAGCGGGGGGTCAAGAGACCCAGTACTTC

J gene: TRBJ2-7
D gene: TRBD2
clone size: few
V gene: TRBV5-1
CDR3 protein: CASSLGWTSGRGEQYF
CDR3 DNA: TGCGCCAGCAGCTTGGGCTGGACTAGCGGGAGGGGCGAGCAGTACTTC

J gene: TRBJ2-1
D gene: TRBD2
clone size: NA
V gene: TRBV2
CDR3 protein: CASSDRWASGNNEQFF
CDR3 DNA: TGTGCCAGCAGTGACCGGTGGGCGAGCGGGAACAATGAGCAGTTCTTC

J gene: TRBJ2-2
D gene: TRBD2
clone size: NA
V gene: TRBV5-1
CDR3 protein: CASSLAPSGGGTGELFF
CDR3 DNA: TGCGCCAGCAGCTTGGCCCCCAGCGGGGGGGGGACCGGGGAGCTGTTTTTT

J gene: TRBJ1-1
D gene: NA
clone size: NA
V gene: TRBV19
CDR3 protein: CASSTLGTGRRNTEAFF
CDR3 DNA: TGTGCCAGTAGTACCCTCGGTACTGGGCGAAGGAACACTGAAGCTTTCTTT

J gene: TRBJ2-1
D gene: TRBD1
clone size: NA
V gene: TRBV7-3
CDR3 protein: CASSLDRVGVNEQFF
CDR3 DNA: TGTGCCAGCAGCCTCGACAGGGTCGGGGTGAATGAGCAGTTCTTC

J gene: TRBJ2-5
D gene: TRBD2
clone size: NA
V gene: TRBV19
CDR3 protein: CASSIGPSGPQETQYF
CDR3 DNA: TGTGCCAGTAGTATCGGTCCTAGCGGGCCCCAAGAGACCCAGTACTTC

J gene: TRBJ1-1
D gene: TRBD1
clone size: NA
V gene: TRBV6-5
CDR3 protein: CASRRTGPPTEAFF
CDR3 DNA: TGTGCCAGCCGTAGGACAGGGCCCCCCACTGAAGCCTTCTTT

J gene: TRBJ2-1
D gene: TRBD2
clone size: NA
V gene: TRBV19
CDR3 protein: CASRAGWTSEGEGEQFF
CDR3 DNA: TGTGCCAGTAGGGCCGGGTGGACTAGCGAGGGGGAGGGTGAGCAGTTCTTC

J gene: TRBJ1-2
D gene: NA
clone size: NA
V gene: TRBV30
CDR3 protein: CAAKGNVYTF
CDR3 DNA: TGTGCCGCAAAGGGGAATGTCTACACCTTC

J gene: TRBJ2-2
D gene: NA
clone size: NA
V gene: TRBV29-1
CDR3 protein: CSVDPANTGELFF
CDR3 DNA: TGCAGCGTTGACCCGGCGAACACCGGGGAGCTGTTTTTT

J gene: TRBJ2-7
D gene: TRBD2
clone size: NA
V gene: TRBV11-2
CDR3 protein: CASSPRASGSVSYEQYF
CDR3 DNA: TGTGCCAGCAGCCCGCGGGCTAGCGGGAGCGTTTCCTACGAGCAGTACTTC

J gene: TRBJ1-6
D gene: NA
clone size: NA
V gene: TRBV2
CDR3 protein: CASSPGNNSPLHF
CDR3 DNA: TGTGCCAGCAGTCCCGGGAATAATTCACCCCTCCACTTT

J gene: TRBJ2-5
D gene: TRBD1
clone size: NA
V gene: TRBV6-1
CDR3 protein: CASRGQGAKETQYF
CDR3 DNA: TGTGCCAGCAGAGGACAGGGGGCGAAAGAGACCCAGTACTTC

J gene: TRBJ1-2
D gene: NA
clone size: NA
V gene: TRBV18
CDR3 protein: CASRRIYGYTF
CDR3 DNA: TGTGCCAGCCGCAGAATCTATGGCTACACCTTC

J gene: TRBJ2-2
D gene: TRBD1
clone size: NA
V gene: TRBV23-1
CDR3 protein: CASSQTGGGELFF
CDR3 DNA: TGCGCCAGCAGTCAGACAGGGGGTGGGGAGCTGTTTTTT

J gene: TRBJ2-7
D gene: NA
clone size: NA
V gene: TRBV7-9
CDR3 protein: CASSRDRMQYF
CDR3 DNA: TGTGCCAGCAGCAGAGACAGGATGCAGTACTTC

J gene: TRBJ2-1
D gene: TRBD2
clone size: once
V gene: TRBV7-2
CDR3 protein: CASSLVGTSGSNEQFF
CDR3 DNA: TGTGCCAGCAGCTTAGTGGGGACTAGCGGGTCCAATGAGCAGTTCTTC

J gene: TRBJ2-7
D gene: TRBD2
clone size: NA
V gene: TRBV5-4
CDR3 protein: CASSSARGRVTYEQYF
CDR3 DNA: TGTGCCAGCAGCTCCGCCCGCGGGAGGGTTACCTACGAGCAGTACTTC

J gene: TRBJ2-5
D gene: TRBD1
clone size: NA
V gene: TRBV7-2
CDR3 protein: CASSWGQGSGETQYF
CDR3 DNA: TGTGCCAGCAGCTGGGGACAGGGATCGGGAGAGACCCAGTACTTC